The source of this T cell receptor (beta chain) is a study of control samples from healthy donors and cancer patients. V was pared by 4 bases and J by 4 bases, with 10 bases between. The V gene's germline CDR1 is MRHNA and CDR2 SNTAGT. The CDR3 covers 14 residues. Sequencing was performed with immunoSEQ multiplex PCR; in TCRdb, only in-frame clones are kept and a portion is missing. Here the sample spans just under 65,000 clones, approximately 85% being singletons. The receptor was isolated from a man aged 40-55 years in good health. The specimen sequenced was blood. The chain couples TRBV6-4 to TRBJ2-2; D unclear. The CDR3 is CASSAVDFTGELFF. The CDR3 DNA sequence: TGTGCCAGCAGTGCCGTGGATTTCACCGGGGAGCTGTTTTTT.